This paragraph reports one T cell receptor beta chain. These data belong to a study of blood T cell repertoires in COVID-19. Study details: Specimens from acute and convalescent COVID-19 originated in the United States, Italy and Spain. Sources were T cells, B-cell-depleted T cells, or PBMCs; the material itself was cDNA or gDNA.

Original data processing: Amplifying reference gene primers gave estimates of nucleated cell counts. Data came from immunoSEQ multiplex PCR; TCRdb stores just in-frame clones and leaves some out. The V and J calls and clone size come from that table; D and trimming were worked out from the DNA. The sample includes some 99,000 clones, approximately 90% of them seen just once. The ends were cut back, 7 bases at V and 10 bases at J, with 20 bases in the middle. The germline V gene has CDR1 MRHNA and CDR2 SNTAGT. The CDR3 length is 14 residues. This TCR was recovered from a human donor in a cohort sampled during active COVID-19. This chain joins TRBV6-4 and TRBJ2-1, with D maybe TRBD2 (5 bases). The source material was peripheral blood. This CDR3 is CASKADPSGLEQFF. The CDR3 DNA sequence: TGTGCCAGCAAAGCGGACCCCTCCGGTCTCGAGCAGTTCTTC.